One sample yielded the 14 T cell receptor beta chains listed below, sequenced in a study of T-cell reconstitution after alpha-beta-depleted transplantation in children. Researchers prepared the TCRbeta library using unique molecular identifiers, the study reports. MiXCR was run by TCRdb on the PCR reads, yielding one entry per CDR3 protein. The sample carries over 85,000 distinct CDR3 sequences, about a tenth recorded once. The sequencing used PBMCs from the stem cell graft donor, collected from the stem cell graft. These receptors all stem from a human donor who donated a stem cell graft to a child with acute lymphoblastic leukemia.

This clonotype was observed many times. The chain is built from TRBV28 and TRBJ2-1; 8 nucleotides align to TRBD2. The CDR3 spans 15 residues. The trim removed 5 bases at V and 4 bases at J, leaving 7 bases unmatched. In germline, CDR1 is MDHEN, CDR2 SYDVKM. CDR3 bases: TGTGCCAGCAGTCTCCCTGGACTAGCTTACAATGAGCAGTTCTTC. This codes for CASSLPGLAYNEQFF.

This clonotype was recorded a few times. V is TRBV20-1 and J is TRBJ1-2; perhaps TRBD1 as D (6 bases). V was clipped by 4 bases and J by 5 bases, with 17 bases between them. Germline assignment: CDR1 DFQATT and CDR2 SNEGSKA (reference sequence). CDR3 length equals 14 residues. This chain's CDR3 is CSANPQGSGYGYTF. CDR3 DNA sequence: TGCAGTGCTAACCCACAGGGCTCCGGGTATGGCTACACCTTC.

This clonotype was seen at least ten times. CDR3 loop: CASSGTGFHEQFF. The CDR3 region has the DNA TGTGCCAGCTCCGGGACAGGGTTTCATGAGCAGTTCTTC. The chain has TRBV6-6 and TRBJ2-1, with 9 bases lining up with TRBD1. CDR3 length: 13 residues. Germline loops: CDR1 MNHNY, CDR2 SVGAGI (reference sequence). The V and J ends lost 8 bases and 8 bases, in that order; junction bases with no gene match: 7.

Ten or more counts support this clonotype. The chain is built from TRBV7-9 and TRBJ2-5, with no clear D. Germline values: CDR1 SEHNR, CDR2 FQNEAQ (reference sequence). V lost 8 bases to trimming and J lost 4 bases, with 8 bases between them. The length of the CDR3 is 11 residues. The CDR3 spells CASVRGETQYF. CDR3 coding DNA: TGTGCCAGCGTGAGAGGAGAGACCCAGTACTTC.

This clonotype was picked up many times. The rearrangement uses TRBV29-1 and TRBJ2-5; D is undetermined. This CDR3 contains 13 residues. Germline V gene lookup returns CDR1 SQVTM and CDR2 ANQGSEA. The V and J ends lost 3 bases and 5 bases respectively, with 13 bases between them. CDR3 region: CSVEVLPEETQYF. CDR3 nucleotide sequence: TGCAGCGTTGAGGTACTTCCCGAGGAGACCCAGTACTTC.

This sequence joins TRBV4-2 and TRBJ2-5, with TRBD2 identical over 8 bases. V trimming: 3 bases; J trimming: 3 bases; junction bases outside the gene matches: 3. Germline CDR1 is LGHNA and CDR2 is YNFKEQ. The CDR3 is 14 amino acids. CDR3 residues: CASSQTSVKETQYF. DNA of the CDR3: TGTGCCAGCAGCCAGACTAGCGTTAAAGAGACCCAGTACTTC.

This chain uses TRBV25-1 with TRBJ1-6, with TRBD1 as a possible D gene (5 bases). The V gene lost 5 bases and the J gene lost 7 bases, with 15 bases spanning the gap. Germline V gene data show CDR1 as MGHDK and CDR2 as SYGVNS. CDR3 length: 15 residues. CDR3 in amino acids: CASSQLGTPNSPLHF. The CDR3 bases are TGTGCCAGCAGTCAATTGGGGACTCCCAATTCACCCCTCCACTTT.

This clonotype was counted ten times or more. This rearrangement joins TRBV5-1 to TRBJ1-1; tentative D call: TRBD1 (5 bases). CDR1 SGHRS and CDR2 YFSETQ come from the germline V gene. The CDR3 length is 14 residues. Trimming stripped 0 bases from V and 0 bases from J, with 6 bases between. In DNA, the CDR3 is TGCGCCAGCAGCTTGGGACAGATGAACACTGAAGCTTTCTTT. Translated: CASSLGQMNTEAFF.

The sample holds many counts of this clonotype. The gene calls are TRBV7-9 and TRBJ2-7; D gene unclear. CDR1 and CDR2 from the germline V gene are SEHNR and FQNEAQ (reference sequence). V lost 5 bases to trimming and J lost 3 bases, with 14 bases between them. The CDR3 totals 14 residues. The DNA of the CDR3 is TGTGCCAGCAGCCCGCCCAGAGATATCTACGAGCAGTACTTC. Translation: CASSPPRDIYEQYF.

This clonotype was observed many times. The CDR3 coding sequence is TGTGCCAGCAGTTTAGAGGGACTAGCCAAAAACATTCAGTACTTC. This translates into CASSLEGLAKNIQYF. This rearrangement joins TRBV27 to TRBJ2-4; D may be TRBD2 (6 bases). Germline CDR1 MNHEY, CDR2 SMNVEV (reference sequence). CDR3 size: 15 residues. V was pared by 2 bases and J by 0 bases, with 8 bases between.

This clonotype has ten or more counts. The CDR3, as DNA: TGTGCCAGCAGCTCTAGCGGGAGCTACAATGAGCAGTTCTTC. It encodes CASSSSGSYNEQFF. The chain employs TRBV4-2 and TRBJ2-1, with TRBD2 matching 10 bases. Germline V gives CDR1 LGHNA, CDR2 YNFKEQ. Trimming at V came to 5 bases and at J to 3 bases, leaving 1 base not matched to a gene. There are 14 residues in the CDR3.

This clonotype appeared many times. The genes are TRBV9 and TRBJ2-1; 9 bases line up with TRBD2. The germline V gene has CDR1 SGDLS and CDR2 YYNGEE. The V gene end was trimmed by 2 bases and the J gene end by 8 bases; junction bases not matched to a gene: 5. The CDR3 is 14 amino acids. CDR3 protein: CASSVSGLADEQFF. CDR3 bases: TGTGCCAGCAGCGTGTCGGGACTAGCAGATGAGCAGTTCTTC.

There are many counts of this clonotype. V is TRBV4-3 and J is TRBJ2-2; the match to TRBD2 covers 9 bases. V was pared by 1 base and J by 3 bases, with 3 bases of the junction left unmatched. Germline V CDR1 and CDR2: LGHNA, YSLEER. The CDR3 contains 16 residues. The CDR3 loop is CASSQGAGGYTGELFF. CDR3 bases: TGCGCCAGCAGCCAAGGAGCGGGGGGTTACACCGGGGAGCTGTTTTTT.

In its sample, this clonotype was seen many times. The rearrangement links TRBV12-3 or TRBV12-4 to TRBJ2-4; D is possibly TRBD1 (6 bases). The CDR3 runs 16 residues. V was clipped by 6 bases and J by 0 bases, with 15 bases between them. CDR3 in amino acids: CASRGQPNVAKNIQYF. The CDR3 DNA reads TGTGCCAGCAGAGGACAGCCTAACGTAGCCAAAAACATTCAGTACTTC.